Each of the 19 T cell receptor beta chains below was sequenced from the same sample in a study of T-cell memory formation after mild COVID-19. TCRdb reanalysed the 5' RACE reads using MiXCR and keeps one entry per CDR3 protein. The sample has hundreds of thousands of distinct CDR3 sequences, about 23% seen once. Sequencing was done on a sample of PBMCs or a T cell subset sorted from them (not recorded which). The receptors stem from an adult woman who had mild COVID-19 (a few samples of this study predate the infection). Cell type and time point are not known.

V usage is TRBV5-5 and J usage is TRBJ2-1; the D is unclear. Deletions cut 3 bases from V and 1 base from J, with 11 bases between. The CDR3 runs to 15 residues. Germline CDR1 SGHKS, CDR2 YYEKEE (reference sequence). The CDR3 protein is CASSSGLRSYNEQFF. DNA of the CDR3: TGTGCCAGCAGCTCCGGGCTCAGGTCCTACAATGAGCAGTTCTTC. Supplemented by reference TRBV5-5 and TRBJ2-1, the full variable domain reads DAGVTQSPTHLIKTRGQQVTLRCSPISGHKSVSWYQQVLGQGPQFIFQYYEKEERGRGNFPDRFSARQFPNYSSELNVNALLLGDSALYLCASSSGLRSYNEQFFGPGTRLTVL.

This clonotype was recorded a few times. The rearrangement uses TRBV4-1 and TRBJ2-5; 9 nucleotides agree with TRBD1. The germline V gene encodes CDR1 MGHRA and CDR2 YSYEKL. The J segment lost 3 bases and the V segment lost 2 bases, leaving 1 base of the junction unmatched. CDR3 length: 14 residues. CDR3 in DNA: TGCGCCAGCAGCCAACGGGACAGGGAAGAGACCCAGTACTTC. Amino acid sequence: CASSQRDREETQYF.

This clonotype was seen a handful of times. The chain recombines TRBV27 with TRBJ2-2; D call uncertain. The germline CDR1 and CDR2 sequences are MNHEY and SMNVEV (reference sequence). The V end lost 3 bases, the J end lost 1 base, and 9 bases lay between the germline ends. This CDR3 contains 15 residues. The CDR3 region is CASSFWRKNTGELFF. CDR3 nucleotide sequence: TGTGCCAGCAGTTTTTGGCGTAAGAACACCGGGGAGCTGTTTTTT.

The chain combines TRBV12-3 or TRBV12-4 with TRBJ1-2; D is unresolved. V was pared by 2 bases and J by 8 bases, with 9 bases between. CDR3 length: 12 residues. Here the CDR3 reads CASSLPGRGYTF. The CDR3 DNA reads TGTGCCAGCAGTTTACCAGGTCGCGGCTACACCTTC.

The chain has TRBV9 and TRBJ2-1, with a weak D call TRBD2 (5 bases). Germline CDR1 reads SGDLS; CDR2 reads YYNGEE. The V and J ends lost 0 bases and 2 bases respectively, with 9 bases between them. The CDR3 covers 15 residues. This CDR3 is CASSVGGMAYNEQFF. The DNA for the CDR3 is TGTGCCAGCAGCGTAGGAGGGATGGCCTACAATGAGCAGTTCTTC.

This sequence joins TRBV29-1 and TRBJ2-3; D unresolved. The germline CDR1 and CDR2 sequences are SQVTM and ANQGSEA. The germline V and J ends were trimmed by 7 bases and 2 bases, with 10 bases remaining between them. The CDR3 spans 12 residues. CDR3: CSAAGFTDTQYF. DNA for the CDR3: TGCAGCGCCGCAGGTTTCACAGATACGCAGTATTTT.

This chain links TRBV12-3 or TRBV12-4 with TRBJ2-7, with 9 nucleotides matching TRBD2. V gave up 3 bases and J gave up 4 bases; unmatched junction bases: 7. This CDR3 comprises 15 residues. Here the CDR3 reads CASSFGGRAWYEQYF. CDR3 DNA sequence: TGTGCCAGCAGTTTTGGCGGGAGGGCTTGGTACGAGCAGTACTTC.

The V call is TRBV20-1, the J call TRBJ2-3; D uncertain. This CDR3 is 13 amino acids long. V was trimmed by 3 bases and J by 2 bases, leaving 9 bases between them. Per the germline V gene, CDR1 is DFQATT and CDR2 is SNEGSKA (reference sequence). CDR3 protein: CSASNGPTDTQYF. CDR3 nucleotides: TGCAGTGCTAGTAACGGTCCCACAGATACGCAGTATTTT.

This clonotype was observed many times. V is TRBV7-3 and J is TRBJ2-1; 10 bases line up with TRBD1. V was pared by 4 bases and J by 2 bases, with 11 bases of the junction left unmatched. The CDR3 extends over 18 amino acids. Germline loops: CDR1 SGHTA, CDR2 FQGTGA. CDR3 nucleotide sequence: TGTGCCAGCAGCTCCCGCCTTACCGGGACAGGGGCCTACAATGAGCAGTTCTTC. This codes for CASSSRLTGTGAYNEQFF.

The chain combines TRBV12-3 or TRBV12-4 with TRBJ1-1; D gene ambiguous. The CDR3 has 17 residues. The V end was cut by 6 bases, the J end by 1 base, with 21 bases between. Written as DNA, the CDR3 is TGTGCCAGCAGGGTGGGCTACTCAGTTCCCCCGAACACTGAAGCTTTCTTT. Translation: CASRVGYSVPPNTEAFF.

The chain is built from TRBV6-5 and TRBJ2-2, with a possible D match to TRBD2 (5 bases). The germline V gene encodes CDR1 MNHEY and CDR2 SVGAGI. V was clipped by 0 bases and J by 7 bases, with 15 bases between them. CDR3 length: 16 amino acids. The CDR3 DNA reads as TGTGCCAGCAGTTACTCGACGGGATCGACCTTCGGGGAGCTGTTTTTT. This translates into CASSYSTGSTFGELFF.

The chain links TRBV7-2 to TRBJ2-1, with a tentative D call TRBD2 (6 bases). The V end lost 2 bases, the J end lost 5 bases, and 19 bases lay between the germline ends. Germline V gene sequence: CDR1 SGHTA, CDR2 FQGNSA. This CDR3 is built from 17 residues. The CDR3 bases are TGTGCCAGCAGCTTATATCTGGCGGGGAGGATGGACAATGAGCAGTTCTTC. Translating it yields CASSLYLAGRMDNEQFF.

The chain uses TRBV29-1 and TRBJ2-1; no reliable D call. Germline V gene lookup returns CDR1 SQVTM and CDR2 ANQGSEA. With 4 bases removed from V and 4 bases from J, the gap between germline ends came to 17 bases. The CDR3 is made up of 15 amino acids. CDR3 amino acids: CSVGARYALYNEQFF. The CDR3 nucleotides are TGCAGCGTTGGGGCACGCTATGCTTTATACAATGAGCAGTTCTTC.

This chain connects TRBV25-1 to TRBJ2-7; 7 bases are shared with TRBD2. V was pared by 3 bases and J by 0 bases, with 2 bases of the junction left unmatched. Germline V gives CDR1 MGHDK, CDR2 SYGVNS. The CDR3 totals 14 residues. The CDR3 spells CASSERGSSYEQYF. As DNA, the CDR3 is TGTGCCAGCAGTGAGCGCGGGAGCTCCTACGAGCAGTACTTC.

This clonotype was seen a few times. V and J are TRBV7-3 and TRBJ2-5, with D perhaps assigned TRBD1 or TRBD2 (6 bases each). The CDR3 contains 15 residues. V shed 1 base and J shed 5 bases, with 14 bases lying between them. The germline V gene has CDR1 SGHTA and CDR2 FQGTGA. This CDR3 is CASSLSGGPLETQYF. Written as DNA, the CDR3 is TGTGCCAGCAGCTTAAGTGGGGGGCCTTTGGAGACCCAGTACTTC.

This clonotype was counted at least ten times. The chain links TRBV20-1 to TRBJ2-7; no definite D call. Deletions cut 5 bases from V and 0 bases from J, with 5 bases between. The CDR3 has 11 amino acids. Germline CDR1 is DFQATT and CDR2 is SNEGSKA (reference sequence). CDR3 protein: CSAWSSYEQYF. The CDR3 coding sequence is TGCAGTGCTTGGAGCTCCTACGAGCAGTACTTC.

The count of this clonotype is one. The CDR3 loop is CASSWTPGYEQYF. Here the CDR3 DNA reads TGCGCCAGCAGCTGGACCCCGGGCTACGAGCAGTACTTC. This chain connects TRBV5-1 to TRBJ2-7, with D unclear. The CDR3 contains 13 residues. In germline, CDR1 is SGHRS, CDR2 YFSETQ. V dropped 3 bases and J dropped 3 bases, with 10 bases sitting between them.

The chain is built from TRBV7-6 and TRBJ1-1; D gene ambiguous. CDR1 is SGHVS and CDR2 is FNYEAQ in the germline V gene. With 6 bases removed from V and 4 bases from J, the gap between germline ends came to 12 bases. CDR3 length equals 13 residues. The CDR3 coding sequence is TGTGCCAGCAGGCTTGAGTTTAGCACTGAAGCTTTCTTT. As protein: CASRLEFSTEAFF.

The V gene is TRBV29-1, the J gene TRBJ2-1; the D call may be TRBD1 or TRBD2 (5 bases each). The V end was cut by 7 bases, the J end by 0 bases, with 10 bases between. The CDR3 is made up of 13 amino acids. Germline-derived CDR1 and CDR2 are SQVTM and ANQGSEA. CDR3 coding DNA: TGCAGCGCCCGGGACGGCTCCTACAATGAGCAGTTCTTC. It translates to CSARDGSYNEQFF.